These 24 T cell receptor beta chains were all obtained from the same sample, sequenced in a study of blood T cell repertoires in COVID-19. The repertoire was sequenced with immunoSEQ multiplex PCR; TCRdb's copy has only in-frame clones and lacks some. The sample consists of about 190,000 clones, 65% to 85% of them appearing once. The sequencing input was PBMCs or T cells enriched from blood (not recorded which). The source is a woman in her 30s who had recovered from COVID-19.

V usage is TRBV19 and J usage is TRBJ2-7, with D possibly matching TRBD2 (5 bases). V lost 1 base and J 2 bases, leaving 12 bases between the germline ends. Germline V lookup: CDR1 LNHDA, CDR2 SQIVND (reference sequence). The CDR3 contains 15 residues. The chain's CDR3 is CASSIGSGITYEQYF. The CDR3 coding sequence is TGTGCCAGTAGTATAGGATCGGGGATCACCTACGAGCAGTACTTC. The full variable domain, completed using reference TRBV19 and TRBJ2-7, is DGGITQSPKYLFRKEGQNVTLSCEQNLNHDAMYWYRQDPGQGLRLIYYSQIVNDFQKGDIAEGYSVSREKKESFPLTVTSAQKNPTAFYLCASSIGSGITYEQYFGPGTRLTVT.

This clone has only a few counts. The J gene is TRBJ1-1, the V gene TRBV7-8; the match to TRBD1 covers 9 bases. The CDR3 has 14 amino acids. Trimming cost V 5 bases and J 5 bases; bases outside gene matches: 6. Germline lookup yields CDR1 SGHVS and CDR2 FQNEAQ. This CDR3 is CASSQAGTGTEAFF. DNA for the CDR3: TGTGCCAGCAGCCAGGCAGGGACAGGGACTGAAGCTTTCTTT.

J is TRBJ2-7 and V is TRBV28; TRBD2 matches at 11 bases. CDR1 is MDHEN and CDR2 is SYDVKM in the germline V gene. The CDR3 runs to 14 residues. The V segment lost 6 bases and the J segment 4 bases; nucleotides outside the gene matches: 5. This CDR3 is CASRGLADTYEQYF. The CDR3 DNA is TGTGCCAGCAGGGGACTAGCGGATACTTACGAGCAGTACTTC.

V gene TRBV7-9 combines with J gene TRBJ1-3; D is undetermined. Germline assignment: CDR1 SEHNR and CDR2 FQNEAQ (reference sequence). The CDR3 sequence is 14 residues long. Trimming removed 5 bases at V and 1 base at J, with 9 bases between. The CDR3 DNA follows: TGTGCCAGCAGCCCGGGGTTATCTGGAAACACCATATATTTT. Translation gives CASSPGLSGNTIYF. Full variable domain (outside the CDR3, taken from reference TRBV7-9 and TRBJ1-3): DTGVSQNPRHKITKRGQNVTFRCDPISEHNRLYWYRQTLGQGPEFLTYFQNEAQLEKSRLLSDRFSAERPKGSFSTLEIQRTEQGDSAMYLCASSPGLSGNTIYFGEGSWLTVV.

The chain is built from TRBV15 and TRBJ2-7; tentative D call: TRBD2 (5 bases). CDR3 length equals 14 residues. Germline V gene data show CDR1 as LNHNV and CDR2 as YYDKDF (reference sequence). With 0 bases removed from V and 3 bases from J, the gap between germline ends came to 9 bases. For the CDR3, the DNA is TGTGCCACCAGCAGAGAGGTCCGGGACTACGAGCAGTACTTC. Translation gives CATSREVRDYEQYF.

The CDR3 loop reads CASSSRDRNQPQHF. The CDR3 DNA sequence: TGTGCCAGCAGCTCTAGGGACAGGAATCAGCCCCAGCATTTT. The chain recombines TRBV5-6 with TRBJ1-5; 8 bases map to TRBD1. The germline gives CDR1 SGHDT, CDR2 YYEEEE. V dropped 3 bases and J dropped 4; count of bases not matched to a gene: 3. CDR3 length: 14 residues.

This sequence joins TRBV2 and TRBJ1-2; D is uncertain. Looked up from germline, CDR1 is SNHLY and CDR2 is FYNNEI. Deletions cut 6 bases from V and 10 bases from J, with 18 bases between. CDR3 size: 13 residues. The CDR3 loop is CASRTGSGYHYTF. The CDR3 DNA sequence: TGTGCCAGCAGGACCGGGTCGGGGTATCACTACACCTTC.

This clone was counted ten times or more. V and J are TRBV5-4 and TRBJ1-2; TRBD1 aligns across 9 bases. CDR3 size: 15 residues. V trimming: 4 bases; J trimming: 4 bases; junction bases outside the gene matches: 8. Germline V CDR1 and CDR2: SGHNT, YYREEE (reference sequence). The CDR3 loop reads CASSLNRGQGYGYTF. CDR3 coding DNA: TGTGCCAGCAGCCTAAACAGGGGGCAAGGCTATGGCTACACCTTC.

This clone has just one count. For the CDR3, the DNA is TGTGCCAGCAGCAATTCACAGGGGGCTCTGGACGGCTACACCTTC. Translating gives CASSNSQGALDGYTF. V is TRBV13 and J is TRBJ1-2, with 9 bases lining up with TRBD1. The germline CDR1 and CDR2 sequences are PRHDT and FYEKMQ (reference sequence). The V segment lost 5 bases and the J segment 8 bases; nucleotides outside the gene matches: 12. The CDR3 is 15 residues long. Variable domain in full (rest from reference TRBV13 and TRBJ1-2): AAGVIQSPRHLIKEKRETATLKCYPIPRHDTVYWYQQGPGQDPQFLISFYEKMQSDKGSIPDRFSAQQFSDYHSELNMSSLELGDSALYFCASSNSQGALDGYTFGSGTRLTVV.

CDR3 loop: CASSKDRQGLDEQFF. The CDR3 nucleotides are TGTGCCAGCAGCAAAGATAGGCAGGGCTTGGATGAGCAGTTCTTC. V and J are TRBV21-1 and TRBJ2-1; the DNA was not compared with TRBD1, the D call given in the table. TRBV21-1 is labeled a pseudogene. The length of the CDR3 is 15 residues.

The sample holds one count of this clone. V and J are TRBV5-8 and TRBJ2-1, with D possibly TRBD2 on 5 matching bases. This CDR3 has 12 residues. Per germline, CDR1 SGHTS and CDR2 YDEGEE. The ends were cut back, 0 bases at V and 16 bases at J, with 14 bases in the middle. The CDR3 is CASSLAVGVRFF. CDR3 nucleotide sequence: TGTGCCAGCAGCTTGGCCGTCGGGGTTAGATTCTTC.

This clone was found a few times. The V gene is TRBV7-2, the J gene TRBJ1-5, with D maybe TRBD1 (5 bases). Trimming left V 1 base short and J 4 bases short, with 8 bases between. CDR1 and CDR2 from the germline V gene are SGHTA and FQGNSA. The CDR3 is 14 residues long. In nucleotides, the CDR3 is TGTGCCAGCAGCTTAGGGGGCAGGAATCAGCCCCAGCATTTT. This sequence encodes CASSLGGRNQPQHF.

The genes are TRBV29-1 and TRBJ1-1, with D possibly TRBD1 on 5 matching bases. Germline V gives CDR1 SQVTM, CDR2 ANQGSEA. The CDR3 spans 13 residues. V shed 6 bases and J shed 1 base, with 12 bases lying between them. CDR3 in amino acids: CSVAFGANTEAFF. The CDR3 coding sequence is TGCAGCGTCGCCTTTGGGGCGAACACTGAAGCTTTCTTT.

V is TRBV7-9 and J is TRBJ2-1; the D gene is possibly TRBD1 (7 bases). CDR1 SEHNR and CDR2 FQNEAQ come from the germline V gene (reference sequence). V dropped 5 bases and J dropped 3 bases, with 20 bases sitting between them. The CDR3 spans 17 residues. CDR3 bases: TGTGCCAGCAGCCCAAGGGGGGACAGAAGGGGCTACAATGAGCAGTTCTTC. Protein product: CASSPRGDRRGYNEQFF. The whole variable domain, filled in from reference TRBV7-9 and TRBJ2-1, reads DTGVSQNPRHKITKRGQNVTFRCDPISEHNRLYWYRQTLGQGPEFLTYFQNEAQLEKSRLLSDRFSAERPKGSFSTLEIQRTEQGDSAMYLCASSPRGDRRGYNEQFFGPGTRLTVL.

This clone turned up a few times. The chain couples TRBV24-1 to TRBJ2-3; 7 nucleotides agree with TRBD1. The length of the CDR3 is 15 residues. V dropped 0 bases and J dropped 1; count of bases not matched to a gene: 0. CDR1 is KGHDR and CDR2 is SFDVKD in the germline V gene. The DNA of the CDR3 is TGTGCCACCAGTGATTTGGGACAGGGCACAGATACGCAGTATTTT. Its translation: CATSDLGQGTDTQYF.

The sample holds one count of this clone. The chain combines TRBV28 with TRBJ1-2, with 7 bases lining up with TRBD1. With V trimmed by 4 bases and J by 3 bases, 8 bases remained unmatched. This CDR3 region has 15 residues. Germline lookup yields CDR1 MDHEN and CDR2 SYDVKM. The CDR3 loop reads CASSYRGLGDYGYTF. CDR3 nucleotides: TGTGCCAGCAGTTACAGGGGACTAGGGGACTATGGCTACACCTTC.

V is TRBV7-8 and J is TRBJ1-1, with D possibly matching TRBD1 (6 bases). Germline V CDR1 and CDR2: SGHVS, FQNEAQ. This CDR3 is built from 14 residues. With 4 bases removed from V and 1 base from J, the gap between germline ends came to 10 bases. CDR3 residues: CASSSQQGNTEAFF. In nucleotides, the CDR3 is TGTGCCAGCAGCTCCCAACAGGGGAACACTGAAGCTTTCTTT.

The V call is TRBV5-8, the J call TRBJ1-4; D gene ambiguous. Trimming stripped 1 base from V and 7 bases from J, with 8 bases between. The CDR3 consists of 13 residues. Germline lookup yields CDR1 SGHTS and CDR2 YDEGEE. CDR3 sequence: CASSLIGVEKLFF. The CDR3, as DNA: TGTGCCAGCAGCTTGATCGGAGTTGAAAAACTGTTTTTT.

This clone came up once. This sequence joins TRBV6-5 and TRBJ1-2; 8 bases agree with TRBD1. Unmatched junction bases numbered 1, after V lost 4 bases and J lost 6 bases. This CDR3 region has 12 residues. The V gene's germline CDR1 is MNHEY and CDR2 SVGAGI. For the CDR3, the DNA is TGTGCCAGCAGTTCACAGGGGGATGGCTACACCTTC. The encoded protein is CASSSQGDGYTF.

This clone has only a few counts. V gene TRBV5-1 combines with J gene TRBJ1-6; D is uncertain. V lost 1 base and J 4 bases, leaving 12 bases between the germline ends. The length of the CDR3 is 16 residues. Per germline, CDR1 SGHRS and CDR2 YFSETQ. This chain's CDR3 is CASSLLPGSYNSPLHF. In nucleotides, the CDR3 is TGCGCCAGCAGCTTGCTTCCGGGTTCATATAATTCACCCCTCCACTTT.

The chain is built from TRBV28 and TRBJ2-1; D is perhaps TRBD2 (6 bases). This CDR3 has 14 amino acids. V was clipped by 6 bases and J by 1 base, with 10 bases between them. The germline V gene encodes CDR1 MDHEN and CDR2 SYDVKM. The DNA for the CDR3 is TGTGCCAGCAGAGGGCTAGCGTCCTACAATGAGCAGTTCTTC. Translated, it gives CASRGLASYNEQFF.

This clone was observed a few times. The J gene is TRBJ2-1, the V gene TRBV5-1; perhaps TRBD1 as D (6 bases). The CDR3 runs 15 residues. Germline CDR1 SGHRS, CDR2 YFSETQ. V gave up 0 bases and J gave up 7 bases, with 14 bases separating them. CDR3 sequence reads: CASSLEQGTRNEQFF. CDR3 coding DNA: TGCGCCAGCAGCTTGGAACAGGGAACGAGAAATGAGCAGTTCTTC.

The rearrangement joins TRBV19 to TRBJ2-2, with 9 bases aligning to TRBD2. This CDR3 spans 15 amino acids. Per the germline V gene, CDR1 is LNHDA and CDR2 is SQIVND (reference sequence). J gave up 0 bases and V 8 bases, and 4 bases lay outside the gene matches. DNA of the CDR3: TGTGCCAGTCAGACTAGCGGCCCGAACACCGGGGAGCTGTTTTTT. This translates into CASQTSGPNTGELFF.

V is TRBV12-3 or TRBV12-4 and J is TRBJ2-3; the D is unclear. CDR3 length: 12 amino acids. With 4 bases removed from V and 3 bases from J, the gap between germline ends came to 5 bases. CDR3 region: CASSSLTDTQYF. The CDR3 nucleotides are TGTGCCAGCAGTTCTTTAACAGATACGCAGTATTTT.